A single sample is the source of the 6 T cell receptor beta chains below, sequenced in a study of OX40 agonist ivuxolimab in advanced cancers. The protocol was immunoSEQ multiplex PCR, while the TCRdb copy is restricted to in-frame clones and leaves out a portion. In the table there are 81,000 or so clones, 85% to 95% of which are singletons. The sample consisted of CD4+ or CD8+ T cells sorted from blood, taken in a trial of the OX40 agonist ivuxolimab. The source of these receptors is an adult with an advanced solid tumor such as melanoma, head and neck, liver or kidney cancer.

This chain uses TRBV9 with TRBJ2-7; 7 bases fit TRBD2. V trimming: 4 bases; J trimming: 4 bases; junction bases outside the gene matches: 5. Germline assignment: CDR1 SGDLS and CDR2 YYNGEE. This CDR3 region has 13 residues. CDR3 nucleotides: TGTGCCAGCAGCCCAGGCGGGGGTTACGAGCAGTACTTC. Amino acids: CASSPGGGYEQYF.

V and J are TRBV4-3 and TRBJ2-7; no firm D call. V lost 1 base, J lost 0 bases, and 10 bases lay in between. Germline loops: CDR1 LGHNA, CDR2 YSLEER. CDR3 length: 15 residues. In nucleotides, the CDR3 is TGCGCCAGCAGCCAAGTTTCTGGATTCTCCTACGAGCAGTACTTC. This sequence encodes CASSQVSGFSYEQYF.

V gene TRBV19 combines with J gene TRBJ1-1; D may be TRBD1 (6 bases). Trimming shortened V by 5 bases and J by 4 bases, and 14 bases separated the two germline ends. Germline V CDR1 and CDR2: LNHDA, SQIVND (reference sequence). This CDR3 spans 14 amino acids. CDR3 sequence: CASSWGQSTTEAFF. The CDR3 DNA follows: TGTGCCAGTAGTTGGGGACAATCGACCACTGAAGCTTTCTTT.

This clone was counted once. This rearrangement joins TRBV5-6 to TRBJ2-3; 9 bases agree with TRBD1. Germline CDR1 reads SGHDT; CDR2 reads YYEEEE. V lost 3 bases to trimming and J lost 4 bases; unmatched junction nucleotides: 6. CDR3 length: 15 amino acids. CDR3 sequence reads: CASSSPGQGSDTQYF. CDR3 sequence (DNA): TGTGCCAGCAGCTCGCCGGGACAGGGATCAGATACGCAGTATTTT.

The CDR3 DNA follows: TGTGCCTGGAGTAGCGGGCAGGGGGATGAGCAGTTCTTC. This codes for CAWSSGQGDEQFF. V usage is TRBV30 and J usage is TRBJ2-1; D may be TRBD1 (7 bases). The CDR3 totals 13 residues. V was pared by 2 bases and J by 8 bases, with 13 bases between. Germline V gene sequence: CDR1 GTSNPN, CDR2 SVGIG (reference sequence).

The chain combines TRBV5-8 with TRBJ2-1; 8 bases agree with TRBD2. V lost 2 bases to trimming and J lost 4 bases; unmatched junction nucleotides: 17. The V gene's germline CDR1 is SGHTS and CDR2 YDEGEE. This CDR3 is built from 19 residues. CDR3 in DNA: TGTGCCAGCAGCTTAAATTCGCTAGCGGTTAAGCGGGGGTACAATGAGCAGTTCTTC. This codes for CASSLNSLAVKRGYNEQFF.